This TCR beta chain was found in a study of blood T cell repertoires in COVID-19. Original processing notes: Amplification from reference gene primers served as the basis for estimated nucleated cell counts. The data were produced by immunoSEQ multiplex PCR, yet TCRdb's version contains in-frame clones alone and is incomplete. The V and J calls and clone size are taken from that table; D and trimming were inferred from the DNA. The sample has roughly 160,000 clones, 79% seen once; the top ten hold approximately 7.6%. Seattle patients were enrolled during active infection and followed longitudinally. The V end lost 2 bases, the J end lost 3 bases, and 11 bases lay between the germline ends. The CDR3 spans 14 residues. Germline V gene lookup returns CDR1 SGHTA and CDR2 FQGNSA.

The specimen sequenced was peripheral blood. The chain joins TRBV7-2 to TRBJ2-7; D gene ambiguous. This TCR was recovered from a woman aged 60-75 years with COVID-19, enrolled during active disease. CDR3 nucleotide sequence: TGTGCCAGCAGCTTAATCAGGATCAGCTACGAGCAGTACTTC. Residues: CASSLIRISYEQYF.